This TCR beta chain was documented in a study of blood T cell repertoires in COVID-19. Overall study: Donors in the United States, Italy and Spain gave samples during acute or convalescent COVID-19. T cells, B-cell-depleted T cells, or PBMCs supplied cDNA or gDNA.

Source study methods: Researchers report that nucleated cell counts were estimated from reference gene primer amplification. Repertoires were generated with immunoSEQ multiplex PCR, while TCRdb's copy carries only in-frame clones and drops some. The V and J calls and clone size were taken over from that table, and D and trimming were inferred from the DNA. This table has 250,000 to 350,000 clones, 87% appearing once. The receptor comes from a woman in her forties or fifties who had recovered from COVID-19. Sequencing was performed on peripheral blood.

The CDR3 DNA sequence: TGTGCCAGCAGCTTATGGAGGGAAATAAGAGCTTTCTTT. Encoded protein: CASSLWREIRAFF. This chain connects TRBV11-2 to TRBJ1-1; unclear D gene. The CDR3 runs to 13 residues. Trimming pared 2 bases from V and 10 bases from J, leaving 14 bases between. Germline V gives CDR1 SGHAT, CDR2 FQNNGV.